These T cell receptor beta chains were read from a single sample in a study of Tregs in tolerant kidney transplant recipients. Measured with immunoSEQ multiplex PCR; TCRdb has only the in-frame clones, and not every one. Of 46,000 or so clones in the sample, less than 95% were seen once. The sample consisted of Tregs from blood. The receptors were gathered from a human donor in good health. The CDR3 runs from the conserved cysteine through the conserved F or W. The order of the fields is V gene, D gene, clone size, J gene, CDR3 protein, CDR3 DNA. The D gene is left open where the match is weak. Expanded clones are given a class, and other clones once, few, many or no size at all.

v_gene: TRBV6-5; d_gene: .; abundance: .; j_gene: TRBJ1-2; CDR3aa: CASSYSHGNYGYTF; CDR3nt: TGTGCCAGCAGTTACTCCCACGGGAACTATGGCTACACCTTC
v_gene: TRBV18; d_gene: TRBD1; abundance: .; j_gene: TRBJ1-2; CDR3aa: CASSPGTGLGYGYTF; CDR3nt: TGTGCCAGCTCACCCGGGACAGGGCTTGGCTATGGCTACACCTTC
v_gene: TRBV25-1; d_gene: .; abundance: .; j_gene: TRBJ1-2; CDR3aa: CASSLTGPNYGYTF; CDR3nt: TGTGCCAGCAGTCTCACAGGGCCTAACTATGGCTACACCTTC
v_gene: TRBV6-5; d_gene: .; abundance: .; j_gene: TRBJ1-2; CDR3aa: CASRRYINYGYTF; CDR3nt: TGTGCCAGCAGAAGATATATCAACTATGGCTACACCTTC
v_gene: TRBV5-6; d_gene: .; abundance: once; j_gene: TRBJ1-1; CDR3aa: CASRRGTEAFF; CDR3nt: TGTGCCAGCAGACGGGGCACTGAAGCTTTCTTT
v_gene: TRBV9; d_gene: .; abundance: once; j_gene: TRBJ1-3; CDR3aa: CASSVDAYPGNTIYF; CDR3nt: TGTGCCAGCAGCGTAGACGCGTACCCTGGAAACACCATATATTTT
v_gene: TRBV5-6; d_gene: .; abundance: .; j_gene: TRBJ1-2; CDR3aa: CASSLSRRYGYTF; CDR3nt: TGTGCCAGCAGCTTGTCCAGGCGGTATGGCTACACCTTC
v_gene: TRBV19; d_gene: TRBD1; abundance: .; j_gene: TRBJ1-6; CDR3aa: CASSFLTGANSPLHF; CDR3nt: TGTGCCAGTAGTTTCCTGACAGGGGCGAATTCACCCCTCCACTTT
v_gene: TRBV2; d_gene: TRBD1; abundance: few; j_gene: TRBJ2-3; CDR3aa: CASSFRGRTDTQYF; CDR3nt: TGTGCCAGCAGTTTCAGGGGGCGCACAGATACGCAGTATTTT
v_gene: TRBV2; d_gene: .; abundance: .; j_gene: TRBJ2-6; CDR3aa: CARSGRWANVLTF; CDR3nt: TGTGCCAGATCAGGGCGGTGGGCCAACGTCCTGACTTTC
v_gene: TRBV18; d_gene: TRBD2; abundance: .; j_gene: TRBJ2-3; CDR3aa: CASSPQGLAGGPTDTQYF; CDR3nt: TGTGCCAGCTCACCACAGGGACTAGCGGGAGGGCCCACAGATACGCAGTATTTT
v_gene: TRBV4-1; d_gene: TRBD1; abundance: .; j_gene: TRBJ1-1; CDR3aa: CASSQRNLHRGEGGEAFF; CDR3nt: TGCGCCAGCAGCCAAAGGAACCTACACAGGGGCGAAGGGGGTGAAGCTTTCTTT
v_gene: TRBV2; d_gene: TRBD1; abundance: .; j_gene: TRBJ1-1; CDR3aa: CASSTGGFTEAFF; CDR3nt: TGTGCCAGCAGTACAGGGGGCTTCACTGAAGCTTTCTTT
v_gene: TRBV6-1; d_gene: TRBD1; abundance: .; j_gene: TRBJ2-7; CDR3aa: CASSERGTGRGF; CDR3nt: TGTGCCAGCAGTGAAAGAGGGACAGGGCGCGGCTTC
v_gene: TRBV7-2; d_gene: TRBD1; abundance: .; j_gene: TRBJ2-1; CDR3aa: CASSRGQGAYNEQFF; CDR3nt: TGTGCCAGCAGCCGGGGACAGGGGGCTTACAATGAGCAGTTCTTC
v_gene: TRBV2; d_gene: TRBD1; abundance: .; j_gene: TRBJ2-7; CDR3aa: CASKQGVFDEQYF; CDR3nt: TGTGCCAGCAAACAGGGGGTGTTCGACGAGCAGTACTTC
v_gene: TRBV6-6; d_gene: .; abundance: few; j_gene: TRBJ2-7; CDR3aa: CASSRRHPGNYEQYF; CDR3nt: TGTGCCAGCAGTCGTAGACATCCCGGGAACTACGAGCAGTACTTC
v_gene: TRBV5-1; d_gene: .; abundance: .; j_gene: TRBJ1-1; CDR3aa: CASSFSAGVNTEAFF; CDR3nt: TGCGCCAGCAGCTTCTCCGCGGGGGTGAACACTGAAGCTTTCTTT
v_gene: TRBV7-9; d_gene: TRBD1; abundance: .; j_gene: TRBJ2-3; CDR3aa: CASSPTGVSTDTQYF; CDR3nt: TGTGCCAGCAGCCCCACAGGGGTGAGCACAGATACGCAGTATTTT
v_gene: TRBV5-1; d_gene: .; abundance: .; j_gene: TRBJ1-1; CDR3aa: CASSLVAENTEAFF; CDR3nt: TGCGCCAGCAGCTTGGTAGCTGAGAACACTGAAGCTTTCTTT
v_gene: TRBV19; d_gene: .; abundance: .; j_gene: TRBJ2-3; CDR3aa: CASSQRGADTQYF; CDR3nt: TGTGCCAGTAGCCAAAGGGGTGCAGATACGCAGTATTTT
v_gene: TRBV29-1; d_gene: .; abundance: .; j_gene: TRBJ2-7; CDR3aa: CSVEVIGAPYEQYF; CDR3nt: TGCAGCGTTGAAGTAATCGGGGCACCCTACGAGCAGTACTTC
v_gene: TRBV4-1; d_gene: TRBD2; abundance: .; j_gene: TRBJ2-5; CDR3aa: CASSHSGLAGVETQYF; CDR3nt: TGCGCCAGCAGCCACTCGGGACTAGCGGGGGTAGAGACCCAGTACTTC
v_gene: TRBV6-1; d_gene: .; abundance: .; j_gene: TRBJ1-2; CDR3aa: CASSELLSYGYTF; CDR3nt: TGTGCCAGCAGTGAATTGCTCAGCTATGGCTACACCTTC
v_gene: TRBV14; d_gene: TRBD1; abundance: .; j_gene: TRBJ1-3; CDR3aa: CASSFRDRLSGNTIYF; CDR3nt: TGTGCCAGCAGCTTCCGGGACAGGCTTTCTGGAAACACCATATATTTT
v_gene: TRBV6-5; d_gene: TRBD1; abundance: once; j_gene: TRBJ1-1; CDR3aa: CASSPQGAWRAEAFF; CDR3nt: TGTGCCAGCAGCCCACAGGGGGCGTGGAGGGCTGAAGCTTTCTTT
v_gene: TRBV19; d_gene: TRBD1; abundance: .; j_gene: TRBJ1-3; CDR3aa: CASSWTGGGNTIYF; CDR3nt: TGTGCCAGCTCATGGACAGGGGGAGGAAACACCATATATTTT
v_gene: TRBV5-1; d_gene: TRBD1; abundance: .; j_gene: TRBJ2-3; CDR3aa: CASSFSRGKWDTQYF; CDR3nt: TGCGCCAGCAGCTTCTCCAGGGGGAAATGGGATACGCAGTATTTT
v_gene: TRBV5-1; d_gene: TRBD1; abundance: .; j_gene: TRBJ1-4; CDR3aa: CASSWTGEKLFF; CDR3nt: TGCGCCAGCAGCTGGACAGGTGAAAAACTGTTTTTT
v_gene: TRBV20-1; d_gene: .; abundance: .; j_gene: TRBJ2-3; CDR3aa: CSARSQATQYF; CDR3nt: TGCAGTGCTAGATCTCAGGCGACGCAGTATTTT
v_gene: TRBV5-4; d_gene: TRBD2; abundance: .; j_gene: TRBJ2-3; CDR3aa: CASSLGASGRAEDTQYF; CDR3nt: TGTGCCAGCAGCTTGGGGGCCAGCGGGAGGGCGGAAGATACGCAGTATTTT
v_gene: TRBV4-1; d_gene: .; abundance: .; j_gene: TRBJ2-5; CDR3aa: CASSQDPAPDWVETQYF; CDR3nt: TGCGCCAGCAGCCAAGATCCAGCCCCGGACTGGGTAGAGACCCAGTACTTC
v_gene: TRBV10-3; d_gene: .; abundance: .; j_gene: TRBJ1-2; CDR3aa: CAISESISGYTF; CDR3nt: TGTGCCATCAGTGAGTCGATCAGTGGCTACACCTTC
v_gene: TRBV2; d_gene: .; abundance: once; j_gene: TRBJ1-1; CDR3aa: CAGSEDWGSLNTEAFF; CDR3nt: TGTGCCGGCAGTGAAGACTGGGGCAGCCTGAACACTGAAGCTTTCTTT
v_gene: TRBV5-4; d_gene: .; abundance: .; j_gene: TRBJ2-3; CDR3aa: CASSGGHRSDTQYF; CDR3nt: TGTGCCAGCAGCGGAGGACATCGTTCGGATACGCAGTATTTT
v_gene: TRBV18; d_gene: .; abundance: .; j_gene: TRBJ2-7; CDR3aa: CASSPHFVGTDYEQYF; CDR3nt: TGTGCCAGCTCACCACACTTCGTAGGGACGGATTACGAGCAGTACTTC
v_gene: TRBV5-1; d_gene: .; abundance: .; j_gene: TRBJ1-1; CDR3aa: CASSSYDGEAAFF; CDR3nt: TGCGCCAGCAGCTCGTACGACGGGGAGGCTGCTTTCTTT
v_gene: TRBV29-1; d_gene: TRBD1; abundance: .; j_gene: TRBJ2-3; CDR3aa: CSVEGGPGQNTDTQYF; CDR3nt: TGCAGCGTTGAAGGTGGACCGGGACAGAACACAGATACGCAGTATTTT
v_gene: TRBV15; d_gene: .; abundance: .; j_gene: TRBJ1-5; CDR3aa: CATSRDLGGPNQPQHF; CDR3nt: TGTGCCACCAGCAGAGATCTTGGAGGGCCCAATCAGCCCCAGCATTTT
v_gene: TRBV18; d_gene: TRBD2; abundance: .; j_gene: TRBJ2-2; CDR3aa: CASSLLAGVPDTGELFF; CDR3nt: TGTGCCAGCTCATTACTAGCGGGGGTCCCCGACACCGGGGAGCTGTTTTTT
v_gene: TRBV29-1; d_gene: .; abundance: .; j_gene: TRBJ2-1; CDR3aa: CSVSQVSSYNEQFF; CDR3nt: TGCAGCGTTTCTCAGGTTTCCTCCTACAATGAGCAGTTCTTC
v_gene: TRBV7-9; d_gene: .; abundance: .; j_gene: TRBJ1-4; CDR3aa: CASSLQGRNEKLFF; CDR3nt: TGTGCCAGCAGCCTCCAAGGGCGTAATGAAAAACTGTTTTTT
v_gene: TRBV5-1; d_gene: .; abundance: .; j_gene: TRBJ1-1; CDR3aa: CASSTIPGTALNTEAFF; CDR3nt: TGCGCCAGCAGCACTATCCCAGGGACGGCCCTGAACACTGAAGCTTTCTTT
v_gene: TRBV6-5; d_gene: .; abundance: .; j_gene: TRBJ2-3; CDR3aa: CASSYTPMHTDTQYF; CDR3nt: TGTGCCAGCAGTTATACCCCGATGCACACAGATACGCAGTATTTT
v_gene: TRBV15; d_gene: .; abundance: .; j_gene: TRBJ2-5; CDR3aa: CATSRASQETQYF; CDR3nt: TGTGCCACCAGCAGAGCCAGCCAAGAGACCCAGTACTTC
v_gene: TRBV11-2; d_gene: .; abundance: .; j_gene: TRBJ1-2; CDR3aa: CASSPGRARYGYTF; CDR3nt: TGTGCCAGCAGCCCGGGACGGGCTAGGTATGGCTACACCTTC
v_gene: TRBV11-2; d_gene: TRBD2; abundance: .; j_gene: TRBJ2-1; CDR3aa: CASSLGLAGGYEQFF; CDR3nt: TGTGCCAGCAGCTTAGGGCTAGCGGGCGGTTATGAGCAGTTCTTC
v_gene: TRBV9; d_gene: TRBD2; abundance: .; j_gene: TRBJ2-1; CDR3aa: CASSSTWVAGGPNEQFF; CDR3nt: TGTGCCAGCAGCTCCACCTGGGTAGCGGGAGGGCCCAATGAGCAGTTCTTC